Each of the 22 T cell receptor beta chains below was sequenced from the same sample in a study of blood T cells in healthy people across ages. Then a second PCR, running about 6 to 11 cycles, was carried out with a sample-barcoded 5' primer and a J-beta primer mix. TCRdb independently ran MiXCR on the 5' RACE reads; one entry per CDR3 protein. This sample has around 710,000 distinct CDR3 sequences, with more than 40% found just once. The sample was blood. The receptors come from a woman aged 55-69 years in good health.

A remark on this clonotype: The junction differs from germline at one of its ends, possibly a read error. The V and J genes are TRBV7-3 and TRBJ1-1; D not resolved. Germline CDR1 SGHTA, CDR2 FQGTGA. The CDR3 is 14 residues long. The CDR3 sequence is CARSLIRENTEAFF. CDR3 in DNA: TGTGCCCGCAGCTTAATACGGGAGAACACTGAAGCTTTCTTT.

The chain couples TRBV24-1 to TRBJ2-6; a weak D match, TRBD1 (5 bases). This CDR3 is built from 16 residues. Trimming took off 0 bases at V and 0 bases at J, with 5 bases between the two ends. Germline lookup yields CDR1 KGHDR and CDR2 SFDVKD. The CDR3 sequence: CATSDLDSSGANVLTF. In DNA, the CDR3 is TGTGCCACCAGTGATTTGGACAGCTCTGGGGCCAACGTCCTGACTTTC.

The chain couples TRBV7-9 to TRBJ1-1, with a tentative D call TRBD1 (6 bases). Per the germline V gene, CDR1 is SEHNR and CDR2 is FQNEAQ (reference sequence). CDR3 length equals 15 residues. V gave up 1 base and J gave up 0 bases, with 9 bases separating them. This CDR3 reads CASSLGDNMNTEAFF. CDR3 DNA: TGTGCCAGCAGCTTAGGGGACAACATGAACACTGAAGCTTTCTTT. Combining the CDR3 with reference TRBV7-9 and TRBJ1-1 gives the whole variable domain DTGVSQNPRHKITKRGQNVTFRCDPISEHNRLYWYRQTLGQGPEFLTYFQNEAQLEKSRLLSDRFSAERPKGSFSTLEIQRTEQGDSAMYLCASSLGDNMNTEAFFGQGTRLTVV.

A few counts support this clonotype. The V and J genes are TRBV5-1 and TRBJ1-2, with a tentative D call TRBD1 (5 bases). Per germline, CDR1 SGHRS and CDR2 YFSETQ. Trimming pared 5 bases from V and 4 bases from J, leaving 45 bases between. This CDR3 has 24 residues. CDR3 amino acids: CASSFPRKPREGKHRPLEVYGYTF. In nucleotides, the CDR3 is TGCGCCAGCAGTTTTCCGCGTAAACCCAGGGAAGGAAAACATCGGCCCCTGGAGGTCTATGGCTACACCTTC. Variable domain in full (rest from reference TRBV5-1 and TRBJ1-2): KAGVTQTPRYLIKTRGQQVTLSCSPISGHRSVSWYQQTPGQGLQFLFEYFSETQRNKGNFPGRFSGRQFSNSRSEMNVSTLELGDSALYLCASSFPRKPREGKHRPLEVYGYTFGSGTRLTVV.

The V gene is TRBV6-5, the J gene TRBJ2-1; 8 positions match TRBD2. The CDR3 is 15 residues long. The junction had 4 bases not matched to a gene; V was cut back by 0 bases and J by 6 bases. Germline CDR1 MNHEY, CDR2 SVGAGI. The CDR3 reads CASSYSGTSTNEQFF. The CDR3 bases are TGTGCCAGCAGTTACTCGGGGACTAGTACCAATGAGCAGTTCTTC.

The V gene is TRBV28, the J gene TRBJ2-7, with D possibly TRBD1 on 8 matching bases. Looked up from germline, CDR1 is MDHEN and CDR2 is SYDVKM. V shed 6 bases and J shed 3 bases, with 18 bases lying between them. The CDR3 length is 15 residues. The CDR3 loop reads CASSETGGALYEQYF. DNA for the CDR3: TGTGCCAGCAGCGAAACAGGGGGGGCCCTCTACGAGCAGTACTTC.

This clonotype was detected only a few times. This sequence joins TRBV12-3 or TRBV12-4 and TRBJ1-5; 8 positions match TRBD1. The CDR3 consists of 16 residues. V lost 6 bases and J lost 0; bases outside the gene matches: 7. CDR3 coding DNA: TGTGCCAGCAGCTCGGGACAGGCTCATAGCAATCAGCCCCAGCATTTT. Translated, it gives CASSSGQAHSNQPQHF.

The chain employs TRBV12-3 or TRBV12-4 and TRBJ2-6, with 7 bases lining up with TRBD1. With 5 bases clipped from V and 1 base from J, the junction kept 5 bases outside the gene matches. The CDR3 length is 16 residues. CDR3 in amino acids: CASSLKQGSGANVLTF. CDR3 coding DNA: TGTGCCAGCAGTCTGAAACAGGGGTCTGGGGCCAACGTCCTGACTTTC.

There are many counts of this clonotype. This chain joins TRBV7-2 and TRBJ2-7; 11 bases line up with TRBD2. The length of the CDR3 is 17 residues. CDR1 and CDR2 from the germline V gene are SGHTA and FQGNSA. J gave up 2 bases and V 5 bases, and 11 bases lay outside the gene matches. The CDR3 nucleotides are TGTGCCAGCAGCCTCGGGACTAGCGGAGCTCCTCCCTACGAGCAGTACTTC. It encodes CASSLGTSGAPPYEQYF.

The chain combines TRBV11-2 with TRBJ2-4, with a tentative D call TRBD2 (6 bases). Matching the DNA end better, TRBJ2-5 makes the J call doubtful. CDR1 is SGHAT and CDR2 is FQNNGV in the germline V gene. The CDR3 extends over 14 amino acids. CDR3 loop: CASSFSGLQETQYF. The CDR3 DNA is TGTGCCAGCAGCTTTAGCGGACTACAGGAGACCCAGTACTTC.

Notes on this clonotype: Just one base apart from a much larger clone, this may be a read error. The V and J genes are TRBV29-1 and TRBJ2-1, with D tentatively TRBD1 (7 bases). CDR1 is SQVTM and CDR2 is ANQGSEA in the germline V gene. The CDR3 runs to 16 residues. V lost 4 bases, J lost 5 bases, and 21 bases lay in between. The CDR3 DNA follows: TGCAGCGTTGTGGGGGGAGACAGGGAGACGAACAATGAGCAGTTCTTC. Protein product: CSVVGGDRETNNEQFF.

This clonotype was observed a few times. The chain links TRBV20-1 to TRBJ2-5; 12 bases match TRBD2. V lost 5 bases, J lost 3 bases, and 1 base stayed unmatched. The germline V gene encodes CDR1 DFQATT and CDR2 SNEGSKA (reference sequence). The CDR3 length is 13 residues. CDR3 DNA: TGCAGTGCTTCTAGCGGGGGGGAAGAGACCCAGTACTTC. Translating it yields CSASSGGEETQYF.

The J gene is TRBJ2-7, the V gene TRBV20-1, with unresolved D. The V end was cut by 1 base, the J end by 5 bases, with 6 bases between. Germline-derived CDR1 and CDR2 are DFQATT and SNEGSKA (reference sequence). The CDR3 runs to 11 residues. In DNA form, the CDR3 reads TGCAGTGCTAGAGGGGTCCACGAGCAGTACTTC. It encodes CSARGVHEQYF.

The table lists this clonotype with a few counts. The genes are TRBV7-9 and TRBJ2-3; D might be TRBD2 (6 bases). The CDR3 length is 15 residues. Germline CDR1 SEHNR, CDR2 FQNEAQ (reference sequence). The V end lost 4 bases, the J end lost 0 bases, and 11 bases lay between the germline ends. CDR3 sequence reads: CASSSPGGSTDTQYF. CDR3 nucleotide sequence: TGTGCCAGCAGCTCCCCCGGGGGTAGCACAGATACGCAGTATTTT.

This clonotype turned up a few times. DNA for the CDR3: TGTGCCAGCAGTTCATACAGGGGGCTCGGAAATGAGCAGTACTTC. Protein sequence: CASSSYRGLGNEQYF. The chain combines TRBV27 with TRBJ2-5, with 9 bases aligning to TRBD1. The CDR3 has 15 amino acids. The V gene end was trimmed by 4 bases and the J gene end by 11 bases; junction bases not matched to a gene: 14. Germline assignment: CDR1 MNHEY and CDR2 SMNVEV (reference sequence).

This clonotype came up a few times. The chain has TRBV20-1 and TRBJ1-6; D is perhaps TRBD1 (5 bases). Germline V CDR1 and CDR2: DFQATT, SNEGSKA (reference sequence). Trimming removed 2 bases at V and 7 bases at J, with 9 bases between. The CDR3 has 13 amino acids. CDR3 in amino acids: CSARRGSNSPLHF. CDR3 bases: TGCAGTGCTAGAAGGGGCTCGAATTCACCCCTCCACTTT.

The rearrangement joins TRBV5-5 to TRBJ2-3; 8 nucleotides agree with TRBD2. CDR1 and CDR2 (germline): SGHKS, YYEKEE (reference sequence). This CDR3 spans 13 amino acids. V lost 4 bases and J lost 10; bases outside the gene matches: 8. The CDR3 nucleotides read TGTGCCAGCAGCGATAGCGGACTAGCAGCGCAGTATTTT. Amino acids: CASSDSGLAAQYF.

Ten or more counts support this clonotype. V usage is TRBV6-4 and J usage is TRBJ2-3, with unresolved D. V dropped 3 bases and J dropped 0 bases, with 7 bases sitting between them. The germline V gene encodes CDR1 MRHNA and CDR2 SNTAGT. CDR3 size: 14 residues. CDR3 region: CASSEGPSTDTQYF. The CDR3 DNA follows: TGTGCCAGCAGTGAAGGTCCCAGCACAGATACGCAGTATTTT.

The chain links TRBV27 to TRBJ2-1; 7 bases are a match to TRBD2. CDR1 MNHEY and CDR2 SMNVEV come from the germline V gene (reference sequence). The CDR3 spans 15 residues. V shed 6 bases, J shed 11 bases, and the junction held 16 bases outside the gene matches. The CDR3 nucleotides are TGTGCCAGCAGCGACGCTGGGTCCGGGACTAATCAGCAGTTCTTC. Translated: CASSDAGSGTNQQFF.

This clonotype was counted between two and nine times. The V and J genes are TRBV6-2 or TRBV6-3 and TRBJ2-5, with D possibly being TRBD1 (6 bases). V shed 4 bases and J shed 4 bases, with 16 bases lying between them. The CDR3 is 15 residues long. Germline V gene data show CDR1 as MNHEY and CDR2 as SVGEGT. The DNA for the CDR3 is TGTGCCAGCAGTTCCCTGGGGGCGGGCCCAGAGACCCAGTACTTC. Protein product: CASSSLGAGPETQYF.

This chain links TRBV4-3 with TRBJ2-3; 9 bases are a match to TRBD2. Germline V gives CDR1 LGHNA, CDR2 YSLEER. The trim removed 0 bases at V and 1 base at J, leaving 2 bases unmatched. The CDR3 sequence is 16 residues long. CDR3 DNA sequence: TGCGCCAGCAGCCAAGATCCTAGCGGGGGCACAGATACGCAGTATTTT. Translation gives CASSQDPSGGTDTQYF.

This clonotype was observed a few times. The CDR3 DNA sequence: TGTGCCAGCAGTGCAGCGGGGGTACAAGAGACCCAGTACTTC. This gives the protein CASSAAGVQETQYF. The chain joins TRBV6-2 or TRBV6-3 to TRBJ2-5; TRBD2 matches at 8 bases. The CDR3 sequence is 14 residues long. Germline V lookup: CDR1 MNHEY, CDR2 SVGEGT. With 5 bases clipped from V and 2 bases from J, the junction kept 4 bases outside the gene matches.